The entry that follows covers one TCR beta chain sequence. The target antigen is unknown. The data originate from a study of cytomegalovirus exposure and HLA in healthy donors. Findings and caveats of the study: In presence/absence analyses, roughly uniform sequencing depth across donors was assumed. TCR beta chain V- and J-gene trimming was linked, in a later analysis, to a missense variant in DCLRE1C. Roughly 170 TCR beta chains were listed as cytomegalovirus-associated.

The CDR3 sequence is 20 residues long. Per the germline V gene, CDR1 is MDHEN and CDR2 is SYDVKM. Trimming at V came to 3 bases and at J to 0 bases, leaving 13 bases not matched to a gene. PCR involved 60 Vbeta and 13 Jbeta primers. The authors' processing: In a later analysis, of 70 million to 85 million unique beta chains, about 12 million appeared in at least two donors. Clones were read by immunoSEQ multiplex PCR, and TCRdb kept only the in-frame ones, dropping some. V and J calls and clone size follow that table, whereas D and trimming were derived from the DNA. The sample contains about 120,000 clones, 78% of which appear only once.

The sample comprised PBMCs. This chain links TRBV28 with TRBJ2-6, with TRBD1 matching 8 bases. This clonotype originated in a woman younger than 45 in good health and CMV-seropositive. The chain's CDR3 is CASSLDRDPAFHSGANVLTF. The CDR3 bases are TGTGCCAGCAGTTTGGACAGGGATCCAGCTTTTCACTCTGGGGCCAACGTCCTGACTTTC.